This entry concerns a single TCR beta chain. What antigen it recognizes has not been identified. The junction shows a germline mismatch at one end, possibly a read error. The sample belongs to a study of OX40 agonist ivuxolimab in advanced cancers. A note on the overall study: The costimulatory receptor OX40 (CD134) was targeted by ivuxolimab, a fully human IgG2 agonistic monoclonal antibody. The monotherapy dose-escalation portion (N ≈ 50 patients) of the phase I ivuxolimab trial is reported in the paper. Partial responses occurred in three dose-escalation patients: two with cutaneous melanoma and one with hepatocellular carcinoma. Of the approximately 54 patients in dose escalation, 19 had hepatocellular carcinoma, approximately 15 had melanoma, 9 had renal cell carcinoma and 9 had head and neck cancer. Prior anti-PD-1, anti-PD-L1 or anti-CTLA-4 therapy was permitted, and approximately 41% of dose-escalation patients had received checkpoint inhibitors. A male proportion of 75% to 85% and a mean age of approximately 60 years, ranging from about 20 to 80, were recorded for the dose-escalation cohort. Intravenous ivuxolimab was administered to patients every 2 weeks at six dose levels: 0.01, 0.1, 0.3, 1.5, 3 and 10 mg/kg. Peripheral TCRbeta sequencing was intended to test whether TCR sequence diversity was altered and clonal T-cell expansion was caused by ivuxolimab. General conclusions and limits of the study: Low levels of normalized T-cell clonal expansion were also seen in some nonresponding patients. At doses from 0.1 to 3.0 mg/kg, clonal expansion was seen in both CD4+ and CD8+ blood T cells between baseline and week 6. Antigen specificity was not determined for the clonally expanded peripheral T cells. After ivuxolimab, CD8+ T cells had more expanded clones than CD4+ T cells on average. In partial responders in the 0.1-3.0 mg/kg groups, normalized peripheral clonal expansion was found to be among the lowest, especially among CD8+ T cells.

Genomic DNA was isolated from the sorted cells so that the TCRbeta CDR3 region could be sequenced. TCRbeta CDR3 regions were sequenced using the immunoSEQ Assay. As stored in TCRdb, this immuneACCESS dataset retains in-frame rearrangements with V and J assigned. A fraction of the clones does not appear; measured against another copy, unresolved V genes explain less than half of the discrepancy, and the remainder lacks a known reason. This sample lists roughly 90,000 clones; approximately 89% were detected once. The ten biggest clones cover around 0.2% of the sample. The trial excluded patients who had a history of autoimmune disease or who were on systemic immunosuppression. Peripheral blood for TCR sequencing was collected from all dose cohorts at baseline, on cycle 4 day 1, and on cycle 7 day 1. Samples came from an open-label, multicenter, first-in-human phase I dose-escalation trial of ivuxolimab. Adults with locally advanced or metastatic melanoma, renal cell carcinoma, hepatocellular carcinoma or head and neck squamous cell carcinoma were enrolled in the trial. Before TCR sequencing, CD4+ and CD8+ T cells were separately sorted from peripheral blood.

Reading the germline V gene (reference sequence) gives CDR1 DFQATT and CDR2 SNEGSKA. The cysteine opens and the phenylalanine closes a CDR3 of 11 amino acids. Only the CDR3 DNA is retained, 33 bases long and in frame from the first base. The material sequenced was CD4+ or CD8+ T cells sorted from blood, taken in a trial of the OX40 agonist ivuxolimab. The sequence is built from TRBV20-1 and TRBJ1-1, with the D gene not confidently named. The TCR was taken from an adult with an advanced solid tumor such as melanoma, head and neck, liver or kidney cancer. The CDR3 corresponds to CSASPAPSLLF. The nucleotide sequence is given as TGCAGTGCCTCGCCGGCTCCCTCGCTCTTATTT.